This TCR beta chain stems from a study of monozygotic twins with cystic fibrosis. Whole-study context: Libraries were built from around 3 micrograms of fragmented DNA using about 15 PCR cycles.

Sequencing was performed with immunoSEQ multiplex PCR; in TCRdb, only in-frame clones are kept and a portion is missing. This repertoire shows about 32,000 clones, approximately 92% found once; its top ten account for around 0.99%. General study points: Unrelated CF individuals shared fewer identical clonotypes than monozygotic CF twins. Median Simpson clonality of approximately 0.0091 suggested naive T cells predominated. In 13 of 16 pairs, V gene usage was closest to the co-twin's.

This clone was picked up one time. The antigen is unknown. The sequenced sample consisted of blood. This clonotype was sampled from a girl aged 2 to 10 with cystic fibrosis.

The CDR3 DNA reads as TGTGCCAGCAGACACCAGGACAGGGTTTACTATGGCTACACCTTC. Protein sequence: CASRHQDRVYYGYTF. The chain carries TRBV6-6 and TRBJ1-2; TRBD1 matches at 8 bases. Germline V gives CDR1 MNHNY, CDR2 SVGAGI (reference sequence). The CDR3 runs 15 residues. V dropped 6 bases and J dropped 3; count of bases not matched to a gene: 9.